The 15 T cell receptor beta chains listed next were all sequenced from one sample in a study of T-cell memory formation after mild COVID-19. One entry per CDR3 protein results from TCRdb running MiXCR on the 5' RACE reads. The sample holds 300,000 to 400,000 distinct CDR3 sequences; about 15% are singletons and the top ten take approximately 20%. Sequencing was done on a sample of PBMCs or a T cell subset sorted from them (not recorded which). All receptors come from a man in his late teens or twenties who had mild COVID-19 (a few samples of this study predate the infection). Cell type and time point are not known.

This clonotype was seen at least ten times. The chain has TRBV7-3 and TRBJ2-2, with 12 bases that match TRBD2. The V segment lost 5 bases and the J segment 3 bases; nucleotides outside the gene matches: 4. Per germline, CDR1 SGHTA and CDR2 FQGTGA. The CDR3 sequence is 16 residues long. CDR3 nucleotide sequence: TGTGCCAGCAGCCCCCGACTAGCGGGGGACACCGGGGAGCTGTTTTTT. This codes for CASSPRLAGDTGELFF.

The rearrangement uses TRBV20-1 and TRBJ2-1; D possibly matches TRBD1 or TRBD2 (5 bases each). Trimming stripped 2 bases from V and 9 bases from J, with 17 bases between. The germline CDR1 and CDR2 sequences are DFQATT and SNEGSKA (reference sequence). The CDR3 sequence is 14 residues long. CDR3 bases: TGCAGTGCTAGACCCGCAGGGACCCTAGGTGAGCAGTTCTTC. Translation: CSARPAGTLGEQFF.

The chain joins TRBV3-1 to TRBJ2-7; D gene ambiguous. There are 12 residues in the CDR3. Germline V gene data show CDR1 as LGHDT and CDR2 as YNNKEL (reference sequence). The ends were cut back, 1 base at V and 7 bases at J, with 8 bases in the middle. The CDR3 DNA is TGTGCCAGCAGCCAAGTAAGTAGGGAGCAGTACTTC. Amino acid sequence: CASSQVSREQYF.

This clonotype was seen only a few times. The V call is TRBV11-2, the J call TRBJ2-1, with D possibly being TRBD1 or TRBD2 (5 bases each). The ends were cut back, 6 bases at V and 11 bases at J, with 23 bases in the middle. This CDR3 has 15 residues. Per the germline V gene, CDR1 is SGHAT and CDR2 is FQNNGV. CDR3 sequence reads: CASSRAGTPVGKQFF. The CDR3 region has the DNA TGTGCCAGCAGTCGAGCCGGGACCCCTGTTGGGAAGCAGTTCTTC.

In DNA, the CDR3 is TGTGCCAGCATAGGGGTGGAGGCAGGAAAGAACACTGAAGCTTTCTTT. Amino acid sequence: CASIGVEAGKNTEAFF. This chain connects TRBV7-9 to TRBJ1-1; D may be TRBD1 (5 bases). CDR1 is SEHNR and CDR2 is FQNEAQ in the germline V gene (reference sequence). This CDR3 has 16 residues. Trimming cost V 7 bases and J 1 base, with 19 bases left between them.

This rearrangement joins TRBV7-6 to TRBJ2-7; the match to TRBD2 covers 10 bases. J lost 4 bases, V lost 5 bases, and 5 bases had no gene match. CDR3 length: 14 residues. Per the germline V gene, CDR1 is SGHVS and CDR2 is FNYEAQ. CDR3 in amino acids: CASSPSGGAYEQYV. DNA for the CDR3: TGTGCCAGCAGCCCGAGCGGGGGGGCTTACGAGCAGTACGTC.

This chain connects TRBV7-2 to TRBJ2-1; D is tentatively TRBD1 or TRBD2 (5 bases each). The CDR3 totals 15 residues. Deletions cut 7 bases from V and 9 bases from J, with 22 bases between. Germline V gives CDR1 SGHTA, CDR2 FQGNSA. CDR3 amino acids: CASTPSPLARGEQFF. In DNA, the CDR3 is TGTGCCAGCACCCCATCCCCCCTAGCTAGGGGTGAGCAGTTCTTC.

The CDR3 DNA reads as TGCGCCAGCAGCCTCGCGGGACAGAGCTCCTACGAGCAGTACTTC. It translates to CASSLAGQSSYEQYF. The chain uses TRBV4-1 and TRBJ2-7; D possibly corresponds to TRBD1 (7 bases). The ends were cut back, 4 bases at V and 0 bases at J, with 13 bases in the middle. This CDR3 is built from 15 residues. Germline values: CDR1 MGHRA, CDR2 YSYEKL.

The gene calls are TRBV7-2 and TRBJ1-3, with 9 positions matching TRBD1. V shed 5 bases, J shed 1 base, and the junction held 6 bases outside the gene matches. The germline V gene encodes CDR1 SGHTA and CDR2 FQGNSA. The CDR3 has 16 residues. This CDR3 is CASSLGTGLSGNTIYF. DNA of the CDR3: TGTGCCAGCAGCCTCGGGACAGGGTTGTCTGGAAACACCATATATTTT.

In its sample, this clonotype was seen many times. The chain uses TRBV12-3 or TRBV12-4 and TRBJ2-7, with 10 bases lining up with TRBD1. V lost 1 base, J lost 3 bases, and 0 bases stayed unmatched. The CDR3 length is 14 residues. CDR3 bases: TGTGCCAGCAGTTTAGGGGACAGGGGCTACGAGCAGTACGTC. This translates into CASSLGDRGYEQYV.

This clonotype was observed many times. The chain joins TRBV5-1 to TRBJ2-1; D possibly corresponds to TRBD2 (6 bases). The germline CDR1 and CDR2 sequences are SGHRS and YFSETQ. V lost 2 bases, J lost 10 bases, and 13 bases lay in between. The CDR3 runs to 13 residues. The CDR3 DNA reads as TGCGCCAGCAGCTTTGCCGGGACTCAGGAGCAGTTCTTC. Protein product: CASSFAGTQEQFF.

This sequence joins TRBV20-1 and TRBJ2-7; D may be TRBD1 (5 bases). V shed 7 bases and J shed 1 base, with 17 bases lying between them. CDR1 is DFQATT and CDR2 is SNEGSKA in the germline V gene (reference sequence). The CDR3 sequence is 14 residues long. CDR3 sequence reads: CSVSRSQESYEQYV. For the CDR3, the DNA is TGCAGTGTGTCCAGGTCACAGGAATCCTACGAGCAGTACGTC.

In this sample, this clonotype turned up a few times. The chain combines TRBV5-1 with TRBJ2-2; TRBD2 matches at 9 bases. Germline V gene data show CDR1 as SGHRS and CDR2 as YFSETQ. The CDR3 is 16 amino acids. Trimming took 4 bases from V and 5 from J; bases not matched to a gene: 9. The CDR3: CASSRGTLAGTGELFF. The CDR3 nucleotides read TGCGCCAGCAGCCGGGGGACCCTAGCGGGGACCGGGGAGCTGTTTTTT.

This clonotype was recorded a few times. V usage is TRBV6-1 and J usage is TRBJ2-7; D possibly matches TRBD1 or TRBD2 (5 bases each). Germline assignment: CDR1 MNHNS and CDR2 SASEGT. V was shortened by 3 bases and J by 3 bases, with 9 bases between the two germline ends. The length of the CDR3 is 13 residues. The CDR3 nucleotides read TGTGCCAGCAGTGAGGTGGGGGACTACGAGCAGTACGTC. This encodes CASSEVGDYEQYV.

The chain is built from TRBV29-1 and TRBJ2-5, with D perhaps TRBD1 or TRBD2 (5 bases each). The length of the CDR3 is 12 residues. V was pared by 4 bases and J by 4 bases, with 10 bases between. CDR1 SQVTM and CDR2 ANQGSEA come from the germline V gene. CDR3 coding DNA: TGCAGCGTTGTCAGGGAGAGAGAGACCCAGTACTTC. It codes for CSVVRERETQYF.